A selection of T cell receptor beta chains follows, all from one sample in a study of blood T cell repertoires in COVID-19. Here immunoSEQ multiplex PCR was the method, and the copy in TCRdb shows in-frame clones only, minus some. The profile shows a few hundred thousand clones, more than 75% of them singletons. The sample consisted of PBMCs or T cells enriched from blood (not recorded which). Receptors were obtained from a woman aged 50 to 65 who had recovered from COVID-19. The CDR3 runs from the conserved cysteine through the conserved F or W. A D gene is named only where the DNA matches it firmly. Not every row has a clone size; where given, it reads once, few, many or a size class.

v_call	d_call	clone_size	j_call	cdr3_aa	cdr3_nt
TRBV18	.	.	TRBJ2-1	CASSPGGINNEQFF	TGTGCCAGCTCACCGGGCGGGATAAACAATGAGCAGTTCTTC
TRBV29-1	.	once	TRBJ1-1	CSVGMALSGTEAFF	TGCAGCGTTGGTATGGCGCTATCGGGGACTGAAGCTTTCTTT
TRBV7-7	TRBD1	.	TRBJ1-6	CARTKGQGLSGDSPLHF	TGTGCTAGAACAAAGGGACAGGGGCTCTCCGGGGATTCACCCCTCCACTTT
TRBV3-1/TRBV3-2	.	.	TRBJ1-1	CASRRAFRTEAFF	TGTGCCAGCAGGCGGGCATTTCGGACTGAAGCTTTCTTT
TRBV20-1	TRBD1	.	TRBJ2-7	CSASMGQGNWEQYF	TGCAGTGCTAGTATGGGACAGGGGAATTGGGAGCAGTACTTC
TRBV28	.	once	TRBJ1-5	CASSSLVDSLGQPQHF	TGTGCCAGCAGTTCCCTAGTGGACAGCCTTGGGCAGCCCCAGCATTTT
TRBV28	.	.	TRBJ2-1	CASRQGASNEQFF	TGTGCCAGCAGACAAGGGGCCTCGAATGAGCAGTTCTTC
TRBV12-3/TRBV12-4	.	.	TRBJ2-7	CASSWGTYYEQYF	TGTGCCAGCAGCTGGGGGACATACTACGAGCAGTACTTC
TRBV5-8	TRBD1	.	TRBJ1-2	CASSFRDRGSTF	TGTGCCAGCAGCTTCCGGGACAGGGGCTCCACCTTC
TRBV19	TRBD1	.	TRBJ1-2	CASSMGRTGWSYGYTF	TGTGCCAGTAGTATGGGCCGGACAGGATGGAGCTATGGCTACACCTTC
TRBV2	TRBD2	.	TRBJ2-5	CASSDSSGGAQETQYF	TGTGCCAGCAGTGACTCTAGCGGGGGGGCCCAAGAGACCCAGTACTTC
TRBV7-2	.	.	TRBJ1-3	CASSLAGGGNTIYF	TGTGCCAGCAGCTTAGCGGGGGGTGGAAACACCATATATTTT
TRBV3-1/TRBV3-2	.	.	TRBJ1-2	CASSQWEWERSGGYTF	TGTGCCAGCAGCCAGTGGGAGTGGGAAAGGTCTGGCGGCTACACCTTC
TRBV9	TRBD2	.	TRBJ2-1	CASSITSGEYNEQFF	TGTGCCAGCAGCATAACTAGCGGGGAGTACAATGAGCAGTTCTTC
TRBV29-1	.	.	TRBJ2-3	CSVTLVDSGLTSTDTQYF	TGCAGCGTCACCCTTGTCGACTCCGGACTGACTAGCACAGATACGCAGTATTTT
TRBV10-3	.	.	TRBJ1-5	CAIADQGKFQPQHF	TGTGCCATAGCCGATCAGGGGAAGTTTCAGCCCCAGCATTTT
TRBV5-1	TRBD1	.	TRBJ1-2	CASSLEGGSGYTF	TGCGCCAGCAGCTTGGAAGGGGGCTCTGGCTACACCTTC
TRBV10-3	TRBD1	.	TRBJ2-5	CATRTGASETQYF	TGTGCCACCCGGACAGGGGCGAGTGAGACCCAGTACTTC
TRBV5-1	TRBD2	.	TRBJ2-5	CASRLTPSGGSGETQYF	TGCGCCAGCAGACTCACCCCTAGCGGGGGATCAGGAGAGACCCAGTACTTC
TRBV2	.	.	TRBJ1-5	CASDTRRINQPQHF	TGTGCCAGTGACACGAGACGGATTAATCAGCCCCAGCATTTT
TRBV6-2/TRBV6-3	TRBD1	.	TRBJ1-2	CASSDGTEILNGYTF	TGTGCCAGCAGTGACGGGACAGAGATATTAAATGGCTACACCTTC
TRBV7-7	TRBD1	.	TRBJ2-5	CASSLEGQGEETQYF	TGTGCTAGCAGCTTAGAGGGACAGGGGGAAGAGACCCAGTACTTC
TRBV5-1	.	.	TRBJ1-2	CASSFPSRESGYTF	TGCGCCAGCAGCTTCCCGTCCAGGGAATCCGGCTACACCTTC
TRBV7-2	.	.	TRBJ2-3	CASSLEGLDTQYF	TGTGCCAGCAGCTTGGAGGGGTTAGATACGCAGTATTTT
TRBV7-2	TRBD1	.	TRBJ2-2	CASSPAGTANTGELFF	TGTGCCAGCAGCCCCGCTGGGACAGCGAACACCGGGGAGCTGTTTTTT
TRBV6-1	.	.	TRBJ1-6	CASSEAFGRASSYNSPLHF	TGTGCCAGCAGTGAAGCTTTTGGCAGGGCAAGCTCCTATAATTCACCCCTCCACTTT
TRBV13	.	.	TRBJ2-7	CASSLYRGYEQYF	TGTGCCAGCAGCTTATACCGCGGTTACGAGCAGTACTTC
TRBV27	.	once	TRBJ1-1	CASSLSLGGAADTEAFF	TGTGCCAGCAGTTTATCCCTAGGAGGGGCGGCGGACACTGAAGCTTTCTTT
TRBV11-2	.	few	TRBJ1-3	CASRVTDSGNTIYF	TGTGCCAGCAGGGTTACAGACTCTGGAAACACCATATATTTT
TRBV7-6	TRBD1	once	TRBJ2-7	CASSSAGTAYEQYF	TGTGCCAGCAGCTCCGCCGGGACAGCCTACGAGCAGTACTTC
TRBV12-3/TRBV12-4	.	.	TRBJ2-5	CASSLGEQETQYF	TGTGCCAGCAGTTTAGGCGAGCAAGAGACCCAGTACTTC
TRBV9	.	.	TRBJ2-7	CASSVALQGHEQYF	TGTGCCAGCAGCGTAGCTCTCCAGGGTCACGAGCAGTACTTC
TRBV4-2	TRBD1	.	TRBJ1-5	CASSQARDRGENQPQHF	TGTGCCAGCAGCCAAGCTAGGGACAGGGGCGAAAATCAGCCCCAGCATTTT
TRBV6-2/TRBV6-3	.	.	TRBJ2-3	CASSYEAADTDTQYF	TGTGCCAGCAGTTACGAGGCGGCGGACACAGATACGCAGTATTTT
TRBV4-3	.	.	TRBJ1-1	CASSQGSAGNTEAFF	TGCGCCAGCAGCCAAGGTAGCGCAGGGAACACTGAAGCTTTCTTT
TRBV12-3/TRBV12-4	.	once	TRBJ1-2	CASSLGGLEGYTF	TGTGCCAGCAGTTTAGGCGGTCTGGAAGGCTACACCTTC
TRBV5-5	.	.	TRBJ1-4	CASSPATGPNEKLFF	TGTGCCAGCAGCCCCGCGACTGGCCCAAATGAAAAACTGTTTTTT
TRBV9	TRBD2	.	TRBJ2-5	CASSTSGLAGAETQYF	TGTGCCAGCAGCACCTCGGGACTAGCGGGGGCGGAGACCCAGTACTTC
TRBV6-5	.	.	TRBJ1-3	CASSNDRSAGNTIYF	TGTGCCAGCAGTAACGACAGGTCCGCTGGAAACACCATATATTTT
TRBV3-1/TRBV3-2	TRBD1	.	TRBJ2-2	CASSQSWTGGYTGELFF	TGTGCCAGCAGCCAAAGTTGGACAGGGGGCTACACCGGGGAGCTGTTTTTT